This T cell receptor (beta chain) was observed in a study of PD-1 blockade in classical Hodgkin lymphoma. Each of the patients experienced relapse following autologous stem cell transplantation, and their brentuximab vedotin exposure differed. Study findings and constraints: Exclusion removed patients who began nivolumab under 1 year after ASCT. Only CD4+ TCR diversity, not CD8+, had risen significantly by C4D1.

Profiled with immunoSEQ multiplex PCR; TCRdb holds only in-frame clones, not every one. The data contain more than 140,000 clones, approximately 80% of them singletons. Details on this clone: No antigen is known for it.

The CDR3 totals 16 residues. V lost 0 bases, J lost 3 bases, and 13 bases lay in between. The V gene's germline CDR1 is SGHNT and CDR2 YYREEE (reference sequence). The chain links TRBV5-4 to TRBJ1-3; D is unclear. Sample: peripheral blood mononuclear cells (PBMCs), taken before the second cycle of nivolumab. This sequence originates from a human donor with classical Hodgkin lymphoma. CDR3 residues: CASSLAGGRFGNTIYF. The CDR3 DNA reads as TGTGCCAGCAGCTTGGCCGGTGGCAGGTTTGGAAACACCATATATTTT.